What follows are 25 T cell receptor beta chains derived from one specimen sequenced in a study of blood T cell repertoires in COVID-19. Using immunoSEQ multiplex PCR, the repertoire was profiled, and TCRdb retains in-frame clones only, with some absent. The sample includes 200,000 to 300,000 clones, around 84% of them seen just once. Sequencing was performed on peripheral blood. The receptor set was obtained from a man in his 60s with acute or convalescent COVID-19.

This clone was seen more than once but under ten times. This chain connects TRBV29-1 to TRBJ2-7; 8 bases are shared with TRBD1. The CDR3 consists of 12 residues. Germline CDR1 reads SQVTM; CDR2 reads ANQGSEA. Unmatched junction bases numbered 3, after V lost 5 bases and J lost 3 bases. The CDR3 here is CSVNTGGYEQYF. The CDR3 DNA sequence: TGCAGCGTTAACACAGGGGGCTACGAGCAGTACTTC.

This clone is a singleton in its sample. The V and J genes are TRBV19 and TRBJ1-5; tentatively, D is TRBD1 (5 bases). Trimming removed 7 bases at V and 4 bases at J, with 17 bases between. The CDR3 runs to 15 residues. Germline CDR1 is LNHDA and CDR2 is SQIVND (reference sequence). This CDR3 is CASTLRGGGNQPQHF. DNA of the CDR3: TGTGCCAGTACCCTTCGGGGGGGAGGGAATCAGCCCCAGCATTTT.

Note on this clone: Other DNA sequences within the sample encode an identical CDR3. V is TRBV28 and J is TRBJ2-7, with D hard to call. The CDR3 has 13 amino acids. Germline V lookup: CDR1 MDHEN, CDR2 SYDVKM. Trimming stripped 2 bases from V and 1 base from J, with 6 bases between. CDR3 in amino acids: CASSLLRSYEQYF. CDR3 nucleotides: TGTGCCAGCAGTTTACTGCGATCCTACGAGCAGTACTTC.

This CDR3 reads CASSPRLASETQYF. CDR3 nucleotides: TGTGCCAGCAGCCCCCGACTAGCGTCAGAGACCCAGTACTTC. V is TRBV11-1 and J is TRBJ2-5; 8 bases agree with TRBD2. The V and J ends lost 5 bases and 4 bases, in that order; junction bases with no gene match: 6. CDR1 is SGHAT, CDR2 FQDESV, per germline (reference sequence). This CDR3 contains 14 residues.

The chain couples TRBV7-9 to TRBJ1-3; 8 nucleotides match TRBD1. The germline CDR1 and CDR2 sequences are SEHNR and FQNEAQ (reference sequence). CDR3 length: 16 amino acids. V was pared by 5 bases and J by 4 bases, with 10 bases of the junction left unmatched. In DNA, the CDR3 is TGTGCCAGCAGCCCTAAAAGGACAGGGCAAGGAAACACCATATATTTT. This codes for CASSPKRTGQGNTIYF. The variable domain in full, with the rest retrieved from reference TRBV7-9 and TRBJ1-3, is DTGVSQNPRHKITKRGQNVTFRCDPISEHNRLYWYRQTLGQGPEFLTYFQNEAQLEKSRLLSDRFSAERPKGSFSTLEIQRTEQGDSAMYLCASSPKRTGQGNTIYFGEGSWLTVV.

The chain couples TRBV30 to TRBJ2-1; 10 bases match TRBD1. The J segment lost 4 bases and the V segment lost 4 bases, leaving 13 bases of the junction unmatched. There are 17 residues in the CDR3. Germline V CDR1 and CDR2: GTSNPN, SVGIG (reference sequence). CDR3 DNA sequence: TGTGCCTGGATCCCGAAGACCGGGACAGGGGTTTACAATGAGCAGTTCTTC. Residues: CAWIPKTGTGVYNEQFF.

This chain uses TRBV6-2 or TRBV6-3 with TRBJ1-2; D is possibly TRBD1 (6 bases). There are 15 residues in the CDR3. Germline V gene sequence: CDR1 MNHEY, CDR2 SVGEGT. V was clipped by 4 bases and J by 3 bases, with 15 bases between them. DNA for the CDR3: TGTGCCAGCAGTTTTAACAGGGAAGGAGACTATGGCTACACCTTC. Protein sequence: CASSFNREGDYGYTF.

The chain combines TRBV11-3 with TRBJ2-5; TRBD2 matches at 11 bases. CDR3 length equals 17 residues. The germline V gene has CDR1 SGHNT and CDR2 YENEEA. With 2 bases clipped from V and 5 bases from J, the junction kept 10 bases outside the gene matches. The CDR3 bases are TGTGCCAGCAGCTTAAGTAGCGGGGGGGCCGGAATGGAGACCCAGTACTTC. This gives the protein CASSLSSGGAGMETQYF.

The chain is built from TRBV18 and TRBJ2-5; D may be TRBD1 (7 bases). Trimming left V 5 bases short and J 5 bases short, with 18 bases between. Germline values: CDR1 KGHSH, CDR2 LQKENI. The CDR3 loop spans 15 amino acids. The CDR3 is CASSAGTADGETQYF. DNA of the CDR3: TGTGCCAGCTCAGCGGGGACAGCGGACGGCGAGACCCAGTACTTC.

This clone showed up just a few times. The J gene is TRBJ1-1, the V gene TRBV9, with D unresolved. Trimming removed 0 bases from V and 1 base from J, with 10 bases in between. The CDR3 is 15 amino acids. Germline CDR1 SGDLS, CDR2 YYNGEE. The CDR3 region has the DNA TGTGCCAGCAGCGTAGGTCGGGCGGGGAACACTGAAGCTTTCTTT. Its protein is CASSVGRAGNTEAFF.

The rearrangement links TRBV6-1 to TRBJ2-7; D perhaps matches TRBD2 (6 bases). This CDR3 has 15 residues. Trimming removed 1 base at V and 6 bases at J, with 16 bases between. Germline loops: CDR1 MNHNS, CDR2 SASEGT. The CDR3 coding sequence is TGTGCCAGCAGTGAAGTACCGGGACTCCAAAGCGAGCAGTACTTC. Its protein is CASSEVPGLQSEQYF.

The V call is TRBV28, the J call TRBJ1-4; the match to TRBD1 covers 10 bases. With V trimmed by 3 bases and J by 7 bases, 20 bases remained unmatched. This CDR3 region has 20 residues. Germline assignment: CDR1 MDHEN and CDR2 SYDVKM. The CDR3 reads CASSFRVWWDRGQPSEKLFF. Written as DNA, the CDR3 is TGTGCCAGCAGTTTTAGGGTTTGGTGGGACAGGGGACAACCTAGTGAAAAACTGTTTTTT.

V gene TRBV18 combines with J gene TRBJ2-5, with 9 bases identical to TRBD1. This CDR3 is built from 15 residues. V trimming: 2 bases; J trimming: 3 bases; junction bases outside the gene matches: 4. Germline CDR1 and CDR2: KGHSH and LQKENI. CDR3 region: CASSPGTGQEETQYF. The CDR3 coding sequence is TGTGCCAGCTCACCAGGGACAGGGCAAGAAGAGACCCAGTACTTC.

The chain links TRBV2 to TRBJ2-1, with TRBD1 matching over 7 bases. This CDR3 comprises 14 residues. CDR1 is SNHLY, CDR2 FYNNEI, per germline. The V gene end was trimmed by 6 bases and the J gene end by 0 bases; junction bases not matched to a gene: 2. The CDR3 is CASRGQNSYNEQFF. The CDR3 DNA follows: TGTGCCAGCAGGGGACAGAACTCCTACAATGAGCAGTTCTTC.

CDR3 DNA sequence: TGCGCCAGCAGCCACAGGGGAGGAACGGAGACCCAGTACTTC. This codes for CASSHRGGTETQYF. V and J are TRBV5-1 and TRBJ2-5; TRBD1 might be the D (7 bases). Between the trimmed V and J ends, which lost 4 bases and 5 bases, there was a span of 15 bases. The CDR3 extends over 14 amino acids. In germline, CDR1 is SGHRS, CDR2 YFSETQ.

The chain has TRBV9 and TRBJ1-4; 7 bases line up with TRBD1. The V and J ends lost 3 bases and 5 bases, in that order; junction bases with no gene match: 7. CDR3 length: 15 residues. Germline V CDR1 and CDR2: SGDLS, YYNGEE. DNA for the CDR3: TGTGCCAGCAGCGAGGGGGACAGCTTAAATGAAAAACTGTTTTTT. It codes for CASSEGDSLNEKLFF.

V and J are TRBV25-1 and TRBJ2-4; D perhaps matches TRBD2 (5 bases). Germline lookup yields CDR1 MGHDK and CDR2 SYGVNS. The CDR3 is 13 residues long. The V end was cut by 4 bases, the J end by 13 bases, with 17 bases between. CDR3 sequence (DNA): TGTGCCAGCAGTGGGGGAGTGACGGGCCACCAGTACTTC. Its protein is CASSGGVTGHQYF. The variable domain in full, completed from reference TRBV25-1 and TRBJ2-4, reads EADIYQTPRYLVIGTGKKITLECSQTMGHDKMYWYQQDPGMELHLIHYSYGVNSTEKGDLSSESTVSRIRTEHFPLTLESARPSHTSQYLCASSGGVTGHQYFGAGTRLSVL.

The chain carries TRBV5-1 and TRBJ2-3, with 7 bases lining up with TRBD2. Germline trimming cut 5 bases from V and 4 bases from J; bases unmatched to any gene: 7. Germline V gives CDR1 SGHRS, CDR2 YFSETQ. CDR3 length: 14 residues. CDR3 nucleotide sequence: TGCGCCAGCAGTTTAAGCGGGGCAGCAGATACGCAGTATTTT. Protein sequence: CASSLSGAADTQYF.

V usage is TRBV7-2 and J usage is TRBJ2-3; the match to TRBD2 covers 15 bases. The length of the CDR3 is 16 residues. Germline V CDR1 and CDR2: SGHTA, FQGNSA. Trimming at V came to 4 bases and at J to 4 bases, leaving 3 bases not matched to a gene. The CDR3 nucleotides are TGTGCCAGCAGCTCCCGGACTAGCGGGGGGGCAGATACGCAGTATTTT. As protein: CASSSRTSGGADTQYF.

The chain uses TRBV7-9 and TRBJ2-1; TRBD2 matches 7 bases. The CDR3 sequence is 14 residues long. The ends lost 3 bases at V and 14 bases at J; junction bases unmatched: 13. CDR1 and CDR2 from the germline V gene are SEHNR and FQNEAQ (reference sequence). The CDR3 here is CASSLREAGKGKFF. CDR3 coding DNA: TGTGCCAGCAGCTTGAGGGAAGCGGGAAAGGGGAAGTTCTTC.

The V and J genes are TRBV5-1 and TRBJ2-5, with D possibly matching TRBD1 (5 bases). Germline values: CDR1 SGHRS, CDR2 YFSETQ. The CDR3 sequence is 14 residues long. V was clipped by 4 bases and J by 5 bases, with 15 bases between them. The CDR3 coding sequence is TGCGCCAGCAGCCAAGTCAGGGCCTCGGAGACCCAGTACTTC. This encodes CASSQVRASETQYF.

This chain joins TRBV5-5 and TRBJ2-3; perhaps TRBD1 as D (6 bases). CDR1 and CDR2 (germline): SGHKS, YYEKEE (reference sequence). The CDR3 runs 15 residues. With 2 bases removed from V and 0 bases from J, the gap between germline ends came to 10 bases. The chain's CDR3 is CASSFRQASTDTQYF. CDR3 nucleotides: TGTGCCAGCAGCTTTAGACAGGCGAGCACAGATACGCAGTATTTT.

This chain uses TRBV6-5 with TRBJ2-5; 9 positions agree with TRBD1. Germline lookup yields CDR1 MNHEY and CDR2 SVGAGI. The CDR3 contains 15 residues. V dropped 2 bases and J dropped 5; count of bases not matched to a gene: 6. The CDR3 sequence is CASSYTGTGKETQYF. Here the CDR3 DNA reads TGTGCCAGCAGTTACACCGGGACAGGGAAGGAGACCCAGTACTTC.

The chain combines TRBV5-1 with TRBJ1-3; 8 nucleotides agree with TRBD1. This CDR3 is built from 15 residues. V shed 4 bases and J 0 bases; nucleotides not matched to a gene: 3. CDR1 is SGHRS, CDR2 YFSETQ, per germline. CDR3 loop: CASSQQGASGNTIYF. CDR3 nucleotide sequence: TGCGCCAGCAGCCAGCAGGGGGCCTCTGGAAACACCATATATTTT.

The V and J genes are TRBV6-5 and TRBJ1-6, with a weak D call TRBD1 (6 bases). Trimming removed 6 bases at V and 7 bases at J, with 10 bases between. The CDR3 is 13 amino acids. CDR1 MNHEY and CDR2 SVGAGI come from the germline V gene. CDR3 in DNA: TGTGCCAGCAGCTATAGGGGGAATTCACCCCTCCACTTT. It is translated as CASSYRGNSPLHF.